This T cell receptor (beta chain) was sequenced during a study of T cells in Graves' hyperthyroidism and ophthalmopathy. Germline V lookup: CDR1 KGHDR, CDR2 SFDVKD. Trimming removed 4 bases from V and 7 bases from J, with 6 bases in between. The CDR3 is 11 amino acids. Study-wide results and limits: A 13 V-J signature model discriminated ophthalmopathy versus stable hyperthyroidism. Most clonotypes expanded in the thyroid (above 0.001) were also present in blood.

This clonotype was counted at least ten times. The antigen is unknown. It was RNA transcripts that yielded the amplified TCR beta CDR3 regions. The study used the HTBI primer set for a first-round RT-PCR of the TCR CDR3. One entry per CDR3 protein results from TCRdb running MiXCR on the multiplex PCR reads. This sample has 300,000 to 450,000 distinct CDR3 sequences; less than 15% occur once, and the top ten carry roughly 9.2%. The origin of this receptor is a woman aged 18-29 years with Graves' hyperthyroidism. Sequenced sample: blood. The gene calls are TRBV24-1 and TRBJ1-1, with D unclear. The CDR3 DNA reads TGTGCCACCAGTGACGTCGGTGAAGCTTTCTTT. Translated, it gives CATSDVGEAFF.